This T cell receptor beta chain was obtained from a study of response to subunit inactivated influenza vaccine. TCRdb passed the RT-PCR reads through MiXCR, listing each CDR3 protein once. This sample carries hundreds of thousands of distinct CDR3 sequences, just over 20% of them seen once, and the ten largest clones take roughly a tenth. Trimming removed 1 base from V and 5 bases from J, with 14 bases in between. CDR1 and CDR2 (germline): SEHNR, FQNEAQ (reference sequence). The CDR3 is 15 amino acids. The table lists this clonotype with many counts. This material consisted of PBMCs from blood, taken roughly 20 months after vaccination. V is TRBV7-9 and J is TRBJ1-2, with D uncertain. The TCR sequence derives from a man aged 45 to 75 who received an inactivated influenza vaccine. The CDR3 spells CASSLERPTLYGYTF. The CDR3 DNA reads as TGTGCCAGCAGCTTAGAACGTCCAACTCTTTATGGCTACACCTTC.